This T cell receptor (beta chain) was sequenced for a study of tumor and adjacent non-tumor tissue in lung cancer. The library came from three nested PCR rounds adapted from ARM-PCR protocols. Using its own MiXCR run on the multiplex PCR reads, TCRdb lists one record per CDR3 protein. Of 70,000 to 95,000 distinct CDR3 sequences listed, 76% are singletons. V shed 4 bases and J shed 4 bases, with 17 bases lying between them. CDR1 is MDHEN and CDR2 is SYDVKM in the germline V gene. This CDR3 has 16 amino acids. This clonotype was detected many times. RNA was extracted from bulk tissue without any cell sorting. More than 3 cm separated this lung sample from the edge of the tumor.

This sequence was found in a man between 70 and 80 years old with non-small cell lung cancer. Source material: distant non-tumor lung tissue. This chain uses TRBV28 with TRBJ1-5, with a tentative D call TRBD1 (5 bases). The CDR3 DNA is TGTGCCAGCAGTTCTCCCGTGGCAGGGAAGAATCAGCCCCAGCATTTT. It encodes CASSSPVAGKNQPQHF.